This TCR beta chain was retrieved from a study of T cell responses to AZD1222 COVID-19 vaccine. Study in general: Both about-4-week and about-12-week second-dose recipients were combined. The study's findings and limits: After two AZD1222 doses, spike-specific TCR breadth and depth rose versus day 0. At 160-218 and 743-854, vaccine-associated CD4 TCRs were dominant, and they spanned spike. Clonal diversity was possibly underestimated; the donors were predominantly white British and more often female.

Germline CDR1 reads MDHEN; CDR2 reads SYDVKM. The length of the CDR3 is 12 residues. The V and J ends lost 6 bases and 2 bases respectively, with 8 bases between them. To note about this clone: Antigen specificity is unknown.

The data were produced by immunoSEQ multiplex PCR, yet TCRdb's version contains in-frame clones alone and is incomplete. The table records around 110,000 clones, around 94% of them present only once. Sequences were derived from peripheral blood, sampled on day 0 of AZD1222 vaccination. The TCR comes from an adult in good health. The rearrangement links TRBV28 to TRBJ2-7; no clear D. The CDR3 sequence: CASRDSPYEQYF. The DNA for the CDR3 is TGTGCCAGCAGAGACTCACCCTACGAGCAGTACTTC.